Following are 32 T cell receptor delta chains from one sample sequenced in a study of γδ T cells in repeated Plasmodium falciparum infection. TCRdb re-called the multiplex PCR reads with CATT. In the table there are tens of thousands of delta-chain clones, less than 1% of which are singletons. Vgamma9/Vdelta2+ and Vdelta2-negative gammadelta T cells were flow-sorted from PBMC for bulk sequencing. Sequenced material: gamma-delta T cells from blood. Every receptor here comes from a pool of human donors (malaria-infected and uninfected, not separated).

This clone has more than one count but fewer than ten. The protein held in TCRdb is that of a much larger clone and does not match this DNA's translation at residue 3, likely because of a read error; the protein shown is translated from the DNA. The chain has TRDV2 and TRDJ1; weak D call: TRDD2 (5 bases). No J segment appears in TCRdb, so it was assigned here by matching the sequence to germline. The CDR3 covers 15 residues. Germline-derived CDR1 and CDR2 are GEAIGNYY and EKD. CDR3 DNA: TGTGCCTATGACCTTCTCGTACGTACTACCGATAAACTCATCTTT. Translated, it gives CAYDLLVRTTDKLIF.

Worth noting for this clone: TCRdb pairs this DNA with a much larger clone's protein that differs at residue 20, likely a read error; the protein shown was translated from the DNA. The chain combines TRDV1 with TRDJ1; 8 bases match TRDD3. In germline, CDR1 is TSWWSYY, CDR2 QGS. The CDR3 is 22 amino acids. This CDR3 is CALGVNPPSDDQCGIRTDKPIF. The CDR3 DNA reads TGTGCTCTTGGTGTAAACCCGCCTTCCGACGACCAATGTGGGATACGCACCGATAAACCCATCTTT.

This clone was recorded a few times. The mismatch at residue 9 between this DNA's translation and the TCRdb protein of a much larger clone likely reflects a read error; the protein shown is translated from the DNA. The CDR3 nucleotides are TGTGCCTGTGACTCACTGGGGGATTTAGCCACCGATAAACTCATCTTT. Residues: CACDSLGDLATDKLIF. J is TRDJ1 and V is TRDV2, with TRDD3 matching over 10 bases. Matching the DNA to germline supplied the J gene, which TCRdb does not give. V gave up 3 bases and J gave up 1 base; unmatched junction bases: 7. The CDR3 is 16 amino acids. The V gene's germline CDR1 is GEAIGNYY and CDR2 EKD.

As for this clone: TCRdb attributes to this sequence the protein of a much larger clone, which differs from the DNA translation at residue 10; a read error is likely, and the protein displayed is translated from the DNA. This rearrangement joins TRDV1 to TRDJ1, with TRDD3 matching over 8 bases. In the absence of a J gene in TCRdb, the DNA was matched to germline to assign it here. Germline loops: CDR1 TSWWSYY, CDR2 QGS. The CDR3 has 21 amino acids. Losses at the gene ends were 0 bases for V and 0 bases for J; bases not matched to a gene: 18. CDR3 sequence (DNA): TGTGCTCTTGGGGAACTGAGGCCTTATCGGGGGATATGGGAGTACACCGATAAACTCATCTTT. Translated: CALGELRPYRGIWEYTDKLIF.

In this sample, this clone turned up a few times. One base separates it from a far larger clone, so it is likely a read error. This CDR3 is also generated by other DNA sequences in the sample. The V and J genes are TRDV1 and TRDJ1, with 10 bases lining up with TRDD3. Per the germline V gene, CDR1 is TSWWSYY and CDR2 is QGS. This CDR3 is 20 amino acids long. CDR3 loop: CALGESEMRTGGWYTDKLIF. DNA of the CDR3: TGTGCTCTCGGGGAATCAGAGATGCGTACTGGGGGATGGTACACCGATAAACTCATCTTT.

In regard to this clone: This likely reflects a read error, since a far larger clone is one base away. Other nucleotide sequences from this sample produce the same CDR3. This chain uses TRDV2 with TRDJ1; TRDD3 aligns across 10 bases. Because TCRdb records no J gene, it was assigned here through a match of the DNA to germline. The CDR3 spans 21 residues. The germline gives CDR1 GEAIGNYY, CDR2 EKD. The CDR3 region is CACDTVSPPTVLGDHTDKLIF. Written as DNA, the CDR3 is TGTGCTTGTGACACCGTCTCACCTCCGACCGTACTGGGGGATCACACCGATAAACTCATCTTT.

This clone was counted between two and nine times. The likely explanation is a read error, given a far larger clone one base away. Additional DNA sequences in this sample encode the identical CDR3. No call exists for the J gene, whereas the V gene is TRDV2; TRDD3, as called in the table, went unchecked against the DNA. This CDR3 region has 22 residues. Germline CDR1 GEAIGNYY, CDR2 EKD. The CDR3 region has the DNA TGTGCCTGTGATCGGATTCCTAAACTGGGGATAGACGGGTCCTGGGACACCCGACAGATGTTCTTC. Protein: CACDRIPKLGIDGSWDTRQMFF.

A note on this clone: The protein given by TCRdb reflects a much larger clone and differs at residue 7 from this DNA's translation, likely from a read error; the protein shown is the DNA's translation. The V and J genes are TRDV2 and TRDJ3; 10 bases fit TRDD3. TCRdb records no J gene; here it was assigned by comparing the DNA to germline. Trimming removed 3 bases from V and 0 bases from J; junction bases left unmatched: 13. This CDR3 contains 21 residues. Germline V CDR1 and CDR2: GEAIGNYY, EKD. CDR3 in amino acids: CACDSSRTGGLVSWDTRQMFF. The CDR3 DNA sequence: TGTGCCTGTGACTCGTCCCGTACTGGGGGATTGGTCTCCTGGGACACCCGACAGATGTTTTTC.

Remarks on this clone: This likely reflects a read error, since a far larger clone is one base away. Other nucleotide sequences in the sample specify the same CDR3. The CDR3 DNA reads TGTGCTCTTGGGGATGCTCTTCCTTCCTACCAGGTACTGGGGGACTTCGGGTACACCGATAAACTCATCTTT. This encodes CALGDALPSYQVLGDFGYTDKLIF. This chain uses TRDV1 with TRDJ1; D might be TRDD2 or TRDD3, each matching 9 bases. Germline values: CDR1 TSWWSYY, CDR2 QGS. CDR3 length: 24 residues. The V gene lost 3 bases and the J gene lost 0 bases, with 38 bases spanning the gap.

In its sample, this clone was seen a few times. TCRdb's entry gives the protein of a much larger clone, which mismatches this DNA's translation at residue 8, likely from a read error; the protein reported here is translated from the DNA. The chain combines TRDV1 with TRDJ1, with D perhaps being TRDD2 or TRDD3 (5 bases each). The J gene comes from matching the DNA to germline here; TCRdb lacks it. Germline CDR1 is TSWWSYY and CDR2 is QGS. The CDR3 has 18 amino acids. The germline V and J ends were trimmed by 2 bases and 3 bases, with 22 bases remaining between them. The CDR3 nucleotides read TGTGCTCTTGGGGAATGTACTTCCGGAGCTGGGAGCGCCGATAAACTCATCTTT. It specifies CALGECTSGAGSADKLIF.

This clone is judged medium-sized. The chain carries TRDV2 and TRDJ1, with TRDD3 identical over 8 bases. The CDR3 runs to 19 residues. In germline, CDR1 is GEAIGNYY, CDR2 EKD. V trimming: 1 base; J trimming: 0 bases; junction bases outside the gene matches: 15. The DNA for the CDR3 is TGTGCCTGTGACACAAAGGAACTGGGGGCCAGCCCGTACACCGATAAACTCATCTTT. Its translation: CACDTKELGASPYTDKLIF.

Comments on this clone: The protein recorded in TCRdb matches a much larger clone and deviates from this DNA's translation at residue 8, suggesting a read error; the protein here is obtained by translating the DNA. The CDR3 sequence: CACDATGRSARSWDTRQMFF. The CDR3 DNA reads TGTGCCTGTGACGCGACTGGGAGATCAGCTCGCTCCTGGGACACCCGACAGATGTTTTTC. The chain couples TRDV2 to TRDJ3; TRDD3 might be the D (6 bases). Assignment of the J gene here rests on matching the DNA to germline, because TCRdb gives none. V lost 3 bases and J 0 bases, leaving 20 bases between the germline ends. Germline loops: CDR1 GEAIGNYY, CDR2 EKD. The CDR3 length is 20 residues.

This clone has just a few counts. The translation of this DNA and the TCRdb protein of a much larger clone differ at residue 10, probably owing to a read error; the protein shown here is translated from the DNA. The chain joins TRDV1 to TRDJ1; 9 bases line up with TRDD3. Unmatched junction bases numbered 16, after V lost 0 bases and J lost 5 bases. This CDR3 is built from 19 residues. CDR1 TSWWSYY and CDR2 QGS come from the germline V gene. The CDR3 loop reads CALGELVRIQGDTGDKLIF. CDR3 DNA sequence: TGTGCTCTTGGGGAACTGGTCCGAATACAGGGGGATACCGGGGATAAACTCATCTTT.

In this sample, this clone turned up a few times. TCRdb pairs this DNA with a much larger clone's protein that differs at residue 10, likely a read error; the protein shown was translated from the DNA. The rearrangement uses TRDV1 and TRDJ1; D may be TRDD3 (6 bases). Trimming removed 4 bases at V and 6 bases at J, with 27 bases between. CDR3 size: 18 residues. Germline-derived CDR1 and CDR2 are TSWWSYY and QGS. CDR3 protein: CALGAKPFGIYAVNKLIF. CDR3 coding DNA: TGTGCTCTTGGGGCAAAACCCTTTGGGATATATGCCGTGAATAAACTCATCTTT.

Regarding this clone: This DNA's translation differs at residue 3 from TCRdb's protein, which comes from a much larger clone; a read error is likely, and the protein shown is translated from the DNA. J is TRDJ1 and V is TRDV1, with 8 bases aligning to TRDD3. Because TCRdb records no J gene, it was assigned here through a match of the DNA to germline. The CDR3 sequence is 26 residues long. Germline CDR1 reads TSWWSYY; CDR2 reads QGS. The CDR3 sequence is CAPGEAKGLLGTQTILGAVNTDKLIF. The DNA of the CDR3 is TGTGCTCCTGGGGAAGCTAAAGGTCTCCTGGGTACACAGACGATACTGGGGGCTGTTAACACCGATAAACTCATCTTT.

This clone was seen only a few times. At one of its ends the junction is not consistent with the germline gene, which may arise from a read error. J is TRDJ1 and V is TRDV2; perhaps TRDD3 as D (6 bases). The CDR3 runs to 18 residues. The germline CDR1 and CDR2 sequences are GEAIGNYY and EKD. The CDR3 nucleotides read TGTGCCTGTGACACCATGGCGAAGGCGAGGGATAACTCCGATAAACCCATCTTT. Protein: CACDTMAKARDNSDKPIF.

As regards this clone: This likely came from a read error, as a far larger clone is one base away. Other DNA sequences within the sample encode an identical CDR3. The chain couples TRDV2 to TRDJ2; 8 positions agree with TRDD3. Since TCRdb gives no J gene, matching the DNA to germline was used here to assign it. Germline V gives CDR1 GEAIGNYY, CDR2 EKD. This CDR3 spans 18 amino acids. CDR3 sequence (DNA): TGTGCCTGCGACAGTGTACTGGGGGGCCTAAATTTGACAGCACAACTCTTCTTT. Translated: CACDSVLGGLNLTAQLFF.

Of note for this clone: TCRdb's protein for this DNA is that of a much larger clone and differs from the translation at residue 11, likely a read error; the protein shown is the DNA translation. This chain connects TRAV38-2/DV8 to TRDJ1, with 12 bases that match TRDD3. The CDR3 runs 25 residues. The V gene end was trimmed by 0 bases and the J gene end by 0 bases; junction bases not matched to a gene: 27. Germline-derived CDR1 and CDR2 are TSESDYY and QEAYKQQN. CDR3 protein: CAYRSVNFVKDDLLGDTGNTDKLIF. For the CDR3, the DNA is TGTGCTTATAGGAGCGTTAACTTCGTCAAAGACGACCTCCTGGGGGATACGGGGAACACCGATAAACTCATCTTT.

Notes on this clone: The translation of this DNA and the TCRdb protein of a much larger clone differ at residue 15, probably owing to a read error; the protein shown here is translated from the DNA. The chain combines TRDV2 with TRDJ3; 8 bases align to TRDD3. Because TCRdb records no J gene, it was assigned here through a match of the DNA to germline. The CDR3 runs 18 residues. Germline loops: CDR1 GEAIGNYY, CDR2 EKD. CDR3 sequence (DNA): TGTGCCTGTGATTATGGGGGATCCCAAGCCTGGGACACCCGAAAGATGTTTTTC. Its translation is CACDYGGSQAWDTRKMFF.

Of note for this clone: TCRdb's listed protein matches a much larger clone and diverges from this DNA's translation at residue 10, likely through a read error; the protein shown comes from the DNA. The chain links TRDV1 to TRDJ4, with TRDD3 identical over 12 bases. Germline V gives CDR1 TSWWSYY, CDR2 QGS. This CDR3 region has 22 residues. The DNA of the CDR3 is TGTGCTCTTGGGGAGCTTCCCCCTCTAAGGAGTACTGGGGGATACAGAGCCAGACCCCTGATCTTC. Residues: CALGELPPLRSTGGYRARPLIF.

A few counts support this clone. TCRdb has a much larger clone's protein, which differs at residue 10 from the translation of this DNA, likely because of a read error; what is shown is the protein translated from the DNA. The CDR3 spells CACDRLGYLDTDKLIF. DNA of the CDR3: TGTGCCTGTGACCGCCTAGGATACCTTGACACCGATAAACTCATCTTT. The genes are TRDV2 and TRDJ1, with D possibly matching TRDD3 (6 bases). TCRdb gives no J gene; it was assigned here by matching the DNA to germline. Deletions cut 3 bases from V and 0 bases from J, with 16 bases between. The CDR3 consists of 16 residues. Germline CDR1 reads GEAIGNYY; CDR2 reads EKD.

This clone was observed a few times. TCRdb assigns this DNA the protein of a much larger clone, which departs from its translation at residue 10; this likely reflects a read error, and the protein shown comes from translating the DNA. This sequence joins TRDV1 and TRDJ1; tentatively, D is TRDD3 (6 bases). Germline matching of the DNA provided the J gene here, since TCRdb leaves it blank. Germline V lookup: CDR1 TSWWSYY, CDR2 QGS. This CDR3 spans 22 amino acids. V gave up 0 bases and J gave up 0 bases, with 29 bases separating them. As DNA, the CDR3 is TGTGCTCTTGGGGAACTGGGGAAGGGCGCCCTACCTGGGGATGGGTACACCGATAAACTCATCTTT. It translates to CALGELGKGALPGDGYTDKLIF.

In regard to this clone: TCRdb pairs this DNA with a much larger clone's protein that differs at residues 4 and 8, likely a read error; the protein shown was translated from the DNA. This chain joins TRDV2 and TRDJ1; D not certain. No J segment appears in TCRdb, so it was assigned here by matching the sequence to germline. Germline V gene sequence: CDR1 GEAIGNYY, CDR2 EKD. V was trimmed by 5 bases and J by 1 base, leaving 16 bases between them. CDR3 length equals 15 residues. The CDR3 here is CACGTQDALTDKLIF. The CDR3 region has the DNA TGTGCCTGTGGCACTCAGGATGCTCTCACCGATAAACTCATCTTT.

As regards this clone: A read error likely explains why the TCRdb protein, taken from a much larger clone, differs from this DNA's translation at residue 19; the protein shown is translated from the DNA. V usage is TRDV1 and J usage is TRDJ1, with D perhaps matching TRDD3 (8 bases). Since TCRdb gives no J gene, matching the DNA to germline was used here to assign it. The CDR3 runs to 28 residues. V lost 2 bases to trimming and J lost 1 base, with 50 bases between them. Germline V gives CDR1 TSWWSYY, CDR2 QGS. This chain's CDR3 is CALGESTFLPAVVYCVLGGTRSTDKLIF. The CDR3 nucleotides read TGTGCTCTTGGGGAATCCACTTTCCTACCGGCCGTGGTGTACTGTGTACTGGGGGGTACTCGATCCACCGATAAACTCATCTTT.

At least ten counts were recorded for this clone. TCRdb lists the protein of a much larger clone for this DNA, which differs at residue 13, so this is likely a read error; the protein given here is translated from the DNA itself. The V gene is TRDV2, the J gene TRDJ1; no definite D call. The germline V gene encodes CDR1 GEAIGNYY and CDR2 EKD. V was shortened by 5 bases and J by 3 bases, with 27 bases between the two germline ends. The CDR3 has 18 residues. CDR3 nucleotide sequence: TGTGCCTGTGTCCAATTCTCGAGGTATCACCCTTACGCCGATAAACTCATCTTT. Protein product: CACVQFSRYHPYADKLIF.

This clone was detected only a few times. The protein TCRdb lists belongs to a much larger clone and differs from this DNA's translation at residue 14, which points to a read error; the protein shown is made from the DNA. The V and J genes are TRDV1 and TRDJ1; no reliable D call. The J gene was missing in TCRdb and was found by matching the end of the DNA to germline. The V end was cut by 2 bases, the J end by 6 bases, with 25 bases between. Germline loops: CDR1 TSWWSYY, CDR2 QGS. The length of the CDR3 is 18 residues. The CDR3 reads CALGERFFEYESSNKLIF. The CDR3 bases are TGTGCTCTTGGGGAAAGGTTCTTCGAGTACGAGTCCTCCAATAAACTCATCTTT.

Only a few counts were recorded for this clone. TCRdb's protein, taken from a much larger clone, differs from this DNA's translation at residue 10, likely owing to a read error; the protein displayed comes from the DNA. J is TRDJ1 and V is TRDV1; 10 positions agree with TRDD3. The J gene comes from matching the DNA to germline here; TCRdb lacks it. V shed 0 bases and J 0 bases; nucleotides not matched to a gene: 19. Germline V gene lookup returns CDR1 TSWWSYY and CDR2 QGS. CDR3 size: 22 residues. The CDR3 here is CALGELSYNALLGDAYTDKLIF. CDR3 nucleotide sequence: TGTGCTCTTGGGGAACTAAGCTACAACGCCTTACTGGGGGATGCTTACACCGATAAACTCATCTTT.

A remark on this clone: For this DNA, TCRdb reports the protein of a much larger clone, which diverges at residue 9, most likely from a read error; the protein presented here is translated directly from the DNA. The gene calls are TRDV2 and TRDJ1; D unclear. The J gene, missing from TCRdb, was assigned here through DNA to germline matching. This CDR3 has 18 amino acids. V shed 0 bases and J shed 8 bases, with 27 bases lying between them. The germline V gene has CDR1 GEAIGNYY and CDR2 EKD. The CDR3, as DNA: TGTGCCTGTGACACCGCGAGATTGTGTGGGCACAATGTCAAAAAACTCATCTTT. This translates into CACDTARLCGHNVKKLIF.

This clone showed up just a few times. This is likely an artifact of a read error, given a far larger clone one base away. This CDR3 is also generated by other DNA sequences in the sample. This chain joins TRDV2 and TRDJ2; 7 bases align to TRDD2. The J gene was missing in TCRdb and was found by matching the end of the DNA to germline. Per the germline V gene, CDR1 is GEAIGNYY and CDR2 is EKD. The CDR3 length is 20 residues. The CDR3 sequence is CACDTVGSLPSLAETAQLFF. CDR3 coding DNA: TGCGCCTGTGACACCGTCGGATCCCTGCCTTCCTTAGCTGAGACAGCACAACTCTTCTTT.

On this clone itself: This likely stems from a read error, as it lies one base from a far larger clone. The sample contains more than one DNA sequence encoding this CDR3. The V gene is TRDV3, the J gene TRDJ1, with 13 bases matching TRDD3. Here the J gene was assigned by germline matching of the DNA, as TCRdb has none. CDR3 length: 23 amino acids. From germline, CDR1 is TVYSNPD and CDR2 GDNSRS (reference sequence). Unmatched junction bases numbered 28, after V lost 3 bases and J lost 0 bases. This CDR3 reads CAFPTGFPRPHWGIRSYTDKLIF. The CDR3 nucleotides are TGTGCCTTCCCCACCGGGTTCCCGAGGCCCCACTGGGGGATACGTTCGTACACCGATAAACTCATCTTT.

In its sample, this clone ranks as medium-sized. V is TRDV2 and J is TRDJ1; a weak D match, TRDD2 (7 bases). Germline values: CDR1 GEAIGNYY, CDR2 EKD. Trimming removed 0 bases at V and 0 bases at J, with 34 bases between. The CDR3 covers 23 residues. CDR3: CACDTVSSYGEYTGTTNTDKLIF. In DNA, the CDR3 is TGTGCCTGTGACACCGTTAGTTCCTACGGGGAATATACTGGGACCACAAACACCGATAAACTCATCTTT.

Comment on this clone: With only one base between it and a far larger clone, this is likely a read error. Other DNA sequences of this sample code for an identical CDR3. CDR3 loop: CALGEGPGLSYGTGTDKLIF. CDR3 coding DNA: TGTGCTCTTGGGGAAGGACCCGGCCTATCCTACGGAACGGGTACCGATAAACTCATCTTT. The chain joins TRDV1 to TRDJ1, with D possibly matching TRDD2 (6 bases). Since TCRdb gives no J gene, matching the DNA to germline was used here to assign it. This CDR3 comprises 20 residues. Trimming cost V 2 bases and J 2 bases, with 27 bases left between them. CDR1 is TSWWSYY and CDR2 is QGS in the germline V gene.